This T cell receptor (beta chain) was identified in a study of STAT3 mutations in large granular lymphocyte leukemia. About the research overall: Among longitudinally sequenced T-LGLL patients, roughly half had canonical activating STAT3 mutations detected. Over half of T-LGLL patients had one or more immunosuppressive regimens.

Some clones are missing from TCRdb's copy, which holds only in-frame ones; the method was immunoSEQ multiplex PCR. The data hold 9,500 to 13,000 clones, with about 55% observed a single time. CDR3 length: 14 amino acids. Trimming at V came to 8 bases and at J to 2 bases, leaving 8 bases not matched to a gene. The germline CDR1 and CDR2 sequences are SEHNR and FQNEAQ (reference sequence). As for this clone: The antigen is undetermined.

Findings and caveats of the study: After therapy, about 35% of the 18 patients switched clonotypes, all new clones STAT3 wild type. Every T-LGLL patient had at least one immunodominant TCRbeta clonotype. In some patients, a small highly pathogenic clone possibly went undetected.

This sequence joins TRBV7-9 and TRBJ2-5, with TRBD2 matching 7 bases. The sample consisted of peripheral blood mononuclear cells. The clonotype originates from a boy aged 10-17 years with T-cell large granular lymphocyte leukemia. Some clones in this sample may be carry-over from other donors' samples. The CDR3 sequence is CASGSSGVQETQYF. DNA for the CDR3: TGTGCCAGCGGGTCTAGCGGAGTACAAGAGACCCAGTACTTC.